This is a list of T cell receptor beta chains from one sample in a study of glioma-infiltrating T cells after dendritic cell vaccination. Method: immunoSEQ multiplex PCR; TCRdb's copy keeps in-frame clones and lacks some. Here the sample spans some 78,000 clones, 85% being singletons. The starting material was blood, obtained after dendritic cell vaccination. These receptors all stem from a human donor with glioblastoma. Each CDR3 is given without its conserved first and last residue. Each record gives: CDR3 protein, J gene, V gene.

ASSTSASVSQF,TRBJ2-1,TRBV28
ASSSSGTGFYEQY,TRBJ2-7,TRBV5-4
ASSGGLAGDEQY,TRBJ2-5,TRBV5-1
ASSVYRETGELF,TRBJ2-2,TRBV6-5
ASSQRGGAPYEQY,TRBJ2-7,TRBV4-1
ATSTGWTDTQY,TRBJ2-3,TRBV15
ASSPTGGTGNTIY,TRBJ1-3,TRBV7-2
ASSTRREGSYEQY,TRBJ2-7,TRBV7-6
ASFRQGRTGANVLT,TRBJ2-6,TRBV5-4
ASTIAGGRYNEQF,TRBJ2-1,TRBV19
ASSGRTGLSGYT,TRBJ1-2,TRBV5-4